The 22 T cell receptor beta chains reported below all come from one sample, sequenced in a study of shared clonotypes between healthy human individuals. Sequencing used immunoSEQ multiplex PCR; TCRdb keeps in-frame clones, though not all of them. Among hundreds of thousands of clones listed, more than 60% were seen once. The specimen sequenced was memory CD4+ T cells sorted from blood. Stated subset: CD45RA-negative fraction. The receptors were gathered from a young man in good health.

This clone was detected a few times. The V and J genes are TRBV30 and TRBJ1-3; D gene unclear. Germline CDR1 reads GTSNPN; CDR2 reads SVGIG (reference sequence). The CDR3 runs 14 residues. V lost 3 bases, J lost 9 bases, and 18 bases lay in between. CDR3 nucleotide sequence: TGTGCCTGGAGGCGGACGTCCTTGGGAGGCACCATATATTTT. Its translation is CAWRRTSLGGTIYF.

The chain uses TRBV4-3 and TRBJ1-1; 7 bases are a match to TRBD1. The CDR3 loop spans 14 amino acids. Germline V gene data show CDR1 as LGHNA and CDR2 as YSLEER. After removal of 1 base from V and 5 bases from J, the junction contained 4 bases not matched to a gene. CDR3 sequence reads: CASSQAPQGTEAFF. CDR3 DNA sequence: TGCGCCAGCAGCCAAGCCCCACAGGGGACTGAAGCTTTCTTT.

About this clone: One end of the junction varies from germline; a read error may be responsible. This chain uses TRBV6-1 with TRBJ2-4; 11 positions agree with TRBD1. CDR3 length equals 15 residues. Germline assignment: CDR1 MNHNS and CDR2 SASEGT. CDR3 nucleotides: TGTGCCAGCAGTGTTACCGGGACAGGGGGTATTACGGGAGGCTTC. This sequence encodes CASSVTGTGGITGGF.

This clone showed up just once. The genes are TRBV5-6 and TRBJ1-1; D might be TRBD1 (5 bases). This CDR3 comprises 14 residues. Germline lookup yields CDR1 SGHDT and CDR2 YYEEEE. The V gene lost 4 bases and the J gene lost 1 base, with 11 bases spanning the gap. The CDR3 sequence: CASSPRTRNTEAFF. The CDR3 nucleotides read TGTGCCAGCAGCCCTAGGACAAGGAACACTGAAGCTTTCTTT.

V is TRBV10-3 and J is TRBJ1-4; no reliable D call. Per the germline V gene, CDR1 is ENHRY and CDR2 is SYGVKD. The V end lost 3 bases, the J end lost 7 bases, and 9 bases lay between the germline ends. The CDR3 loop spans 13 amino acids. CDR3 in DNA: TGTGCCATCAGTGACGGCAGGACTGAAAAACTGTTTTTT. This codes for CAISDGRTEKLFF.

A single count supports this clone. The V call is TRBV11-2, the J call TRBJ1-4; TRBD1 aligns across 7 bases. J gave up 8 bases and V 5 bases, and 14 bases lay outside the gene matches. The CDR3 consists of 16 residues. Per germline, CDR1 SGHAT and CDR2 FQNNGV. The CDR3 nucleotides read TGTGCCAGCAGCGGACCGGGACAGCTGGGACCCGAAAAACTGTTTTTT. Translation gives CASSGPGQLGPEKLFF. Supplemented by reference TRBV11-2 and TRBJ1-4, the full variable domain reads EAGVAQSPRYKIIEKRQSVAFWCNPISGHATLYWYQQILGQGPKLLIQFQNNGVVDDSQLPKDRFSAERLKGVDSTLKIQPAKLEDSAVYLCASSGPGQLGPEKLFFGSGTQLSVL.

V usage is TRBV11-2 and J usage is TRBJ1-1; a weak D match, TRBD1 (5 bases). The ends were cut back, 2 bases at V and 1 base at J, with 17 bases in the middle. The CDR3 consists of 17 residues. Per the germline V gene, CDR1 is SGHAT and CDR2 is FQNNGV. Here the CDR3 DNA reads TGTGCCAGCAGCTTAACCCGGCAGGGTAATCGGAACACTGAAGCTTTCTTT. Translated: CASSLTRQGNRNTEAFF.

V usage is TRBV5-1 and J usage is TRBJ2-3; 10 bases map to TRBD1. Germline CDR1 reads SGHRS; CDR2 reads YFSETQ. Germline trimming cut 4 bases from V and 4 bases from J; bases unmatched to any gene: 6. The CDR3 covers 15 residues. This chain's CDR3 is CASSATGGWADTQYF. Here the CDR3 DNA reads TGCGCCAGCAGCGCGACAGGGGGCTGGGCAGATACGCAGTATTTT.

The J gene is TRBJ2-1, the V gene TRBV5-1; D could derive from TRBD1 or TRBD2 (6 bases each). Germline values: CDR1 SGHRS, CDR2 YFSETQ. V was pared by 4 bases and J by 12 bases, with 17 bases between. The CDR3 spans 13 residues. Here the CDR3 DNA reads TGCGCCAGCAGCGAGCAAACCGGGGGCGGGCAGTTCTTC. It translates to CASSEQTGGGQFF.

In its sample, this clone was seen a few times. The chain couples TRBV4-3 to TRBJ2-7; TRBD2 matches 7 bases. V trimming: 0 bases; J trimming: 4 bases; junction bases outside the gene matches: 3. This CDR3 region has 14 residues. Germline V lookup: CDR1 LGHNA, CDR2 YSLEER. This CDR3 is CASSQELAEYEQYF. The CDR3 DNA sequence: TGCGCCAGCAGCCAAGAGCTAGCGGAATACGAGCAGTACTTC.

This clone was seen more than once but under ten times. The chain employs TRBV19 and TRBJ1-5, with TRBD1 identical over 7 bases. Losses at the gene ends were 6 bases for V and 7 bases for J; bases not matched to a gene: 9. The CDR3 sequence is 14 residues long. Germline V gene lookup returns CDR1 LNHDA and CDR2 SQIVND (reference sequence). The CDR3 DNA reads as TGTGCCAGTAGCCCTTCGACAGGGAAACAGCCCCAGCATTTT. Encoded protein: CASSPSTGKQPQHF.

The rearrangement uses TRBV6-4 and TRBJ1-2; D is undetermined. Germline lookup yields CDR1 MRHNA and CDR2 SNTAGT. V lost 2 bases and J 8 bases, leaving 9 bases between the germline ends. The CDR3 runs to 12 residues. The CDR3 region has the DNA TGTGCCAGCAGTGACAGGCGAGGGGGCTACACCTTC. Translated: CASSDRRGGYTF.

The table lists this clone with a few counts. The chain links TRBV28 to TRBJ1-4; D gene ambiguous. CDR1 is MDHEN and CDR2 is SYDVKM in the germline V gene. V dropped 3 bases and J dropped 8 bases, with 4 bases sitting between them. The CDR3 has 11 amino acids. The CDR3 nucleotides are TGTGCCAGCAGTTTGGGGGAAAAACTGTTTTTT. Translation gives CASSLGEKLFF.

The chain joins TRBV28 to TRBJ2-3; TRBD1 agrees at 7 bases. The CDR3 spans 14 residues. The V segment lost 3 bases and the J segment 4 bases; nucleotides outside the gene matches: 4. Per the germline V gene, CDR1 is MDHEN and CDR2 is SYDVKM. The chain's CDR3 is CASSFSGQSDTQYF. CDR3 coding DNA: TGTGCCAGCAGTTTTTCGGGACAGTCAGATACGCAGTATTTT.

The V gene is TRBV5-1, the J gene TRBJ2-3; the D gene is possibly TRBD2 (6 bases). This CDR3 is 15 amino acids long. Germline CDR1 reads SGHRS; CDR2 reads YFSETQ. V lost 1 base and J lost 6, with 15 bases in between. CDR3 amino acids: CASSLRGLGGDTQYF. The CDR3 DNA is TGCGCCAGCAGCTTGCGGGGACTCGGAGGGGATACGCAGTATTTT. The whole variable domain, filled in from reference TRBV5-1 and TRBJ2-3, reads KAGVTQTPRYLIKTRGQQVTLSCSPISGHRSVSWYQQTPGQGLQFLFEYFSETQRNKGNFPGRFSGRQFSNSRSEMNVSTLELGDSALYLCASSLRGLGGDTQYFGPGTRLTVL.

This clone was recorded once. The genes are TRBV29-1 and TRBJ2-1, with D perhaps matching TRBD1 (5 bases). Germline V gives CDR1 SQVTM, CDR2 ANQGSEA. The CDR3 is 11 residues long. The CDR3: CTSGRDNEQFF. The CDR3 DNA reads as TGCACCAGTGGCAGGGACAATGAGCAGTTCTTC.

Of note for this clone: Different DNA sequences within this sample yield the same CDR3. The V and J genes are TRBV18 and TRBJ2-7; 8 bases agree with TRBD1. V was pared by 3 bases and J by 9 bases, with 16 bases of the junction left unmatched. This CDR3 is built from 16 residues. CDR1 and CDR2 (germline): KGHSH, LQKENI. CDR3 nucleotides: TGTGCCAGCTCACCTCTTACAGGGGGAGTCGACGGTGTGCAGTACTTC. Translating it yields CASSPLTGGVDGVQYF.

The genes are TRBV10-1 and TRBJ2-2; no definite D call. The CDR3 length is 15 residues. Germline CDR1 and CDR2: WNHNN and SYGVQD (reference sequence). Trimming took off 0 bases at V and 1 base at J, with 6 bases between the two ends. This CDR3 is CASSESRLNTGELFF. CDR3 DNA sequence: TGCGCCAGCAGTGAGTCCCGCCTGAACACCGGGGAGCTGTTTTTT.

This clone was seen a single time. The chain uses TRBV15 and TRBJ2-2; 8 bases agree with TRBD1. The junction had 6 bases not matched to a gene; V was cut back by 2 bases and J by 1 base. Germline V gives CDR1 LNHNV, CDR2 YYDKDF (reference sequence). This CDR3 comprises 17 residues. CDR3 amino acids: CATSRLGTGMNTGELFF. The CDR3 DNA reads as TGTGCCACCAGCAGACTGGGGACAGGAATGAACACCGGGGAGCTGTTTTTT.

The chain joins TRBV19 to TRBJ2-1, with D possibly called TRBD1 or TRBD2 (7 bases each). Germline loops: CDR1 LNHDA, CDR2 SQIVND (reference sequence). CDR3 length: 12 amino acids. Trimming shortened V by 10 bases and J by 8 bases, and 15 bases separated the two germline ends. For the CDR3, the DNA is TGTGCCACCAGGGGGGGCCTACATGAGCAGTTCTTC. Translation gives CATRGGLHEQFF.

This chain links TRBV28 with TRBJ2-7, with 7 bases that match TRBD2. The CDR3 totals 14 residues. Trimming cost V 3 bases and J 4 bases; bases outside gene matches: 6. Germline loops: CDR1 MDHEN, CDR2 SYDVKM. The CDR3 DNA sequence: TGTGCCAGCAGTTTGTACAGCGGGACTTACGAGCAGTACTTC. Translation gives CASSLYSGTYEQYF.

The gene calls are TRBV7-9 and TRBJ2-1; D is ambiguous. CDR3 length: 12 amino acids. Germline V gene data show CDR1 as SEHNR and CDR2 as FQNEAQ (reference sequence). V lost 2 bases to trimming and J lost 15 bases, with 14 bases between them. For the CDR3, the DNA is TGTGCCAGCAGCTTAAATGGCCCGCTTCTGTTCTTC. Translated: CASSLNGPLLFF.